The 5 T cell receptor beta chains reported below all come from one sample, sequenced in a study of blood T cell repertoires in COVID-19. Clones were sequenced by immunoSEQ multiplex PCR, and TCRdb holds only the in-frame ones, with some missing. This table has some 260,000 clones, approximately 80% appearing once. Sequenced: peripheral blood. Receptors originate from a woman in her thirties or forties with active or convalescent COVID-19.

This clone was counted between two and nine times. At one end the junction does not follow the germline gene, possibly because of a read error. This chain connects TRBV7-7 to TRBJ2-2, with a possible D match to TRBD1 (7 bases). The CDR3 contains 18 residues. The germline V gene encodes CDR1 SSHAT and CDR2 FNYEAQ (reference sequence). CDR3 DNA: TGTGCTAGCAGCTTAGCTTCATCAGGGGGAGGCAACACCGGGGAGCTGTTTTTT. It yields the protein CASSLASSGGGNTGELFF. Supplemented by reference TRBV7-7 and TRBJ2-2, the full variable domain reads GAGVSQSPRYKVTKRGQDVTLRCDPISSHATLYWYQQALGQGPEFLTYFNYEAQPDKSGLPSDRFSAERPEGSISTLTIQRTEQRDSAMYRCASSLASSGGGNTGELFFGEGSRLTVL.

V gene TRBV5-1 combines with J gene TRBJ2-2; D remains ambiguous. The V gene lost 0 bases and the J gene lost 1 base, with 10 bases spanning the gap. Germline CDR1 reads SGHRS; CDR2 reads YFSETQ. CDR3 length equals 16 residues. Written as DNA, the CDR3 is TGCGCCAGCAGCTTGGCCCTTGGGCGGAACACCGGGGAGCTGTTTTTT. It yields the protein CASSLALGRNTGELFF. Combining the CDR3 with reference TRBV5-1 and TRBJ2-2 gives the whole variable domain KAGVTQTPRYLIKTRGQQVTLSCSPISGHRSVSWYQQTPGQGLQFLFEYFSETQRNKGNFPGRFSGRQFSNSRSEMNVSTLELGDSALYLCASSLALGRNTGELFFGEGSRLTVL.

The rearrangement uses TRBV7-2 and TRBJ2-1, with 11 nucleotides matching TRBD2. The germline V gene has CDR1 SGHTA and CDR2 FQGNSA. The V segment lost 4 bases and the J segment 5 bases; nucleotides outside the gene matches: 10. The CDR3 runs to 17 residues. CDR3 DNA: TGTGCCAGCAGCTCCCAACATAGCGGGGGGGCCGACAATGAGCAGTTCTTC. It yields the protein CASSSQHSGGADNEQFF.

The chain couples TRBV14 to TRBJ1-6; tentative D call: TRBD1 (5 bases). V lost 2 bases and J lost 7, with 9 bases in between. The CDR3 runs to 14 residues. Germline values: CDR1 SGHDN, CDR2 FVKESK. In DNA form, the CDR3 reads TGTGCCAGCAGCCAATGGACATCGAATTCACCCCTCCACTTT. Translated: CASSQWTSNSPLHF.

The rearrangement joins TRBV18 to TRBJ1-2; D is possibly TRBD1 (5 bases). Germline CDR1 reads KGHSH; CDR2 reads LQKENI. This CDR3 is built from 13 residues. Trimming cost V 3 bases and J 8 bases, with 13 bases left between them. The CDR3 nucleotides are TGTGCCAGCTCACCGACAGAGGTGTTGGGCTACACCTTC. Translated: CASSPTEVLGYTF.